What follows is one T cell receptor (beta chain) and its context. These data are taken from a study of blood T cell repertoires in COVID-19. Study as a whole: Collection of acute and convalescent COVID-19 samples took place in the United States, Italy and Spain.

J was trimmed by 3 bases and V by 4 bases; bases with no gene match: 18. The CDR3 sequence is 18 residues long. Germline V lookup: CDR1 MDHEN, CDR2 SYDVKM. Authors' analysis steps: Amplification with reference gene primers provided the estimates of nucleated cell counts. Measured with immunoSEQ multiplex PCR; TCRdb has only the in-frame clones, and not every one. For V, J and clone size, that table is used; D and trimming come from the DNA. Among 200,000 to 250,000 clones listed, approximately 78% were seen once. Specimen: peripheral blood. This TCR came from a woman between 65 and 79 years old with COVID-19, enrolled during active disease. The gene calls are TRBV28 and TRBJ2-7; TRBD2 matches 7 bases. The CDR3 DNA follows: TGTGCCAGCAGTTCCGCTCGATCTATTTGGGGGGGGAACTACGAGCAGTACTTC. This gives the protein CASSSARSIWGGNYEQYF.